A single T cell receptor (beta chain) is shown here with its context. Its recognized antigen is unknown. Base-call qualities are not available, and no considerably larger clone is one nucleotide away. This entry belongs to a study of blood T cell repertoires in COVID-19 (dated by TCRdb to 2018 to 2021). Regarding the study in general: Samples from collaborators originated in the United States, Italy and Spain and spanned both the acute and convalescent phases of COVID-19. The prospective study material was composed of cDNA or gDNA derived from T cells, B-cell-depleted T cells, or PBMCs. Subjects who had been exposed to COVID-19, were actively infected with it, or had recovered from it provided the deeply sampled blood TCRbeta repertoires that made up the dataset. The repertoires were released in a freely available public database meant as a resource for research on the immune response to SARS-CoV-2. Samples were obtained from the ongoing ImmuneRACE study (first 160 participants) and from about 1,300 subjects provided by 6 global collaborators. A de-identified subject ID, COVID-19 status, age in years and sex were almost always included in the sample metadata. Where available, HLA class I and class II types were obtained from metadata supplied by the sample provider rather than from assay-based typing. What the work shows at the level of the full study, not this receptor alone: The amount of clinical and demographic metadata varied by source and participant and was provided uncurated.

Compared with germline, V lacks 2 bases and J lacks 4 bases; bases without a gene match: 6. Per the germline V gene (reference sequence), GTSNPN is the CDR1 and SVGIG is the CDR2. The CDR3 holds 17 amino acids from the cysteine to the phenylalanine. The DNA shown is the 51-base CDR3, in frame from base 1. Collaborating institutions collected whole blood in K2EDTA tubes following their own protocols. Collaborator samples were shipped for TCRbeta analysis as frozen whole blood, isolated PBMCs, or DNA extracted from either sample type. TCRbeta CDR3 regions were amplified from genomic DNA using the immunoSEQ Assay, a bias-controlled multiplex PCR. Per the authors' processing: Nucleated cell counts per sample were estimated from amplification of reference gene primers within the assay. Sequence reads were collapsed and filtered to measure the absolute abundance of every unique TCRbeta CDR3 rearrangement. For each sample, productive Simpson clonality was calculated as the square root of Simpson's diversity index across productive rearrangements. TCRdb holds this immuneACCESS table with in-frame rearrangements only. Some clones are missing; in checked studies, unresolved V genes explain under half, and the rest has no known cause. V and J calls and clone size are given by that table; D and trimming were obtained from the DNA. Here the sample has just over 200,000 clones; 65% to 90% occur a single time. The leading ten clones occupy around 6.5% of the sample.

Input material: peripheral blood. The chain joins TRBV30 to TRBJ2-1; a stretch of 15 junction bases matches TRBD2. The clonotype was recovered from a man aged 80 or over with acute or convalescent COVID-19. The DNA reads TGTGCCTGGAGTAGATTCGGACTAGCGGGAGGGTACAATGAGCAGTTCTTC. It specifies CAWSRFGLAGGYNEQFF. Supplemented by the reference TRBV30 and TRBJ2-1 proteins around the CDR3, the complete variable domain is SQTIHQWPATLVQPVGSPLSLECTVEGTSNPNLYWYRQAAGRGLQLLFYSVGIGQISSEVPQNLSASRPQDRQFILSSKKLLLSDSGFYLCAWSRFGLAGGYNEQFFGPGTRLTVL.